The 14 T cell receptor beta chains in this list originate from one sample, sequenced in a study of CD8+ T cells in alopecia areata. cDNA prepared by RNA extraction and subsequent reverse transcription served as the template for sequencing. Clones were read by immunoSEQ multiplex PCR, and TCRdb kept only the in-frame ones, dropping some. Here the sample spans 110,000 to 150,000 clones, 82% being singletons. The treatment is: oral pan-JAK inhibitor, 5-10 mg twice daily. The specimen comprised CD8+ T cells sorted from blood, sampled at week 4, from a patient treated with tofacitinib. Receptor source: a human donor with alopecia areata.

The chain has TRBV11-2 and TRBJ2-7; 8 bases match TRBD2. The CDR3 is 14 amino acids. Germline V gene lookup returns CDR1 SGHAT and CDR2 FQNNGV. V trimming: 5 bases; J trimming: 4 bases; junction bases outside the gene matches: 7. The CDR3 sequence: CASSLAAGGYEQYF. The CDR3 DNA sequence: TGTGCCAGCAGCCTCGCGGCGGGGGGTTACGAGCAGTACTTC.

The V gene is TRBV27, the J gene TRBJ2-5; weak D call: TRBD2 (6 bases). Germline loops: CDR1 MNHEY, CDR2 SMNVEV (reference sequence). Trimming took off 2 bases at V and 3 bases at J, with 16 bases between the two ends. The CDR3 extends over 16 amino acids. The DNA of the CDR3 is TGTGCCAGCAGTTTAGAGGGTGCGGGGAGAGAAGAGACCCAGTACTTC. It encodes CASSLEGAGREETQYF.

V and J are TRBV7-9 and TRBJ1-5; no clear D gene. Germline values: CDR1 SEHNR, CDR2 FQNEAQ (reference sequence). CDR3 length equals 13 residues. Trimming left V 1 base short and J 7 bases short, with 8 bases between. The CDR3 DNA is TGTGCCAGCAGCTTAGAGGGAACCCAGCCCCAGCATTTT. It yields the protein CASSLEGTQPQHF.

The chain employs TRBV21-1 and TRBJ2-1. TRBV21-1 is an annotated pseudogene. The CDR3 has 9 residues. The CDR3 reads CARCNEQFF. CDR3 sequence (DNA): TGTGCCAGGTGCAATGAGCAGTTCTTC.

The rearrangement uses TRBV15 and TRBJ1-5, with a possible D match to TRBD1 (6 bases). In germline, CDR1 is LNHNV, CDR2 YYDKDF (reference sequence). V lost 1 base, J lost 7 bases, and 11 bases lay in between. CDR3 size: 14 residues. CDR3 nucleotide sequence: TGTGCCACCAGCAGAGGACAGGAAGGACAGCCCCAGCATTTT. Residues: CATSRGQEGQPQHF. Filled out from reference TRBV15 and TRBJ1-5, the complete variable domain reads DAMVIQNPRYQVTQFGKPVTLSCSQTLNHNVMYWYQQKSSQAPKLLFHYYDKDFNNEADTPDNFQSRRPNTSFCFLDIRSPGLGDTAMYLCATSRGQEGQPQHFGDGTRLSIL.

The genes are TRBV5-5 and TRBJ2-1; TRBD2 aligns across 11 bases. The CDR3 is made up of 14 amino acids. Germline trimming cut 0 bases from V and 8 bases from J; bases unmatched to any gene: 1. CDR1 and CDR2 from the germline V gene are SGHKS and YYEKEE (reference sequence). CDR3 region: CASSLGLAGYEQFF. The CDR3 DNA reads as TGTGCCAGCAGCTTGGGACTAGCGGGGTATGAGCAGTTCTTC.

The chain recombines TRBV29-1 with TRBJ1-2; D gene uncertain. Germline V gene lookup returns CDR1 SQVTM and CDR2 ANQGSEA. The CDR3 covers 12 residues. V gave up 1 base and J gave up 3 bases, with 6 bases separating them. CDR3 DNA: TGCAGCGTTGAAGTCCAGTACTATGGCTACACCTTC. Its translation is CSVEVQYYGYTF.

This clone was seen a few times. The CDR3 protein is CASSFGGLVDEQFF. CDR3 bases: TGTGCCAGCAGCTTCGGGGGGCTTGTTGATGAGCAGTTCTTC. The genes are TRBV7-3 and TRBJ2-1; tentative D call: TRBD2 (7 bases). Per the germline V gene, CDR1 is SGHTA and CDR2 is FQGTGA. The CDR3 contains 14 residues. Deletions cut 3 bases from V and 8 bases from J, with 14 bases between.

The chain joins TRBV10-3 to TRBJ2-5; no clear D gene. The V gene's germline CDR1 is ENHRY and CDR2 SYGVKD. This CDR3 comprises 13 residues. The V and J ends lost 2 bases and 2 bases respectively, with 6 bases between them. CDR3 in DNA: TGTGCCATCAGTGAGAGGGCTCAAGAGACCCAGTACTTC. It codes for CAISERAQETQYF.

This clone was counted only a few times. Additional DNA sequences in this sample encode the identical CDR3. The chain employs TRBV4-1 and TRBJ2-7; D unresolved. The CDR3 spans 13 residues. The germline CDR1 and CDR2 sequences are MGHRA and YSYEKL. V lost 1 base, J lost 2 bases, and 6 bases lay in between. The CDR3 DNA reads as TGCGCCAGCAGCCAAGGTCGGGCCTACGAGCAGTACTTC. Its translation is CASSQGRAYEQYF.

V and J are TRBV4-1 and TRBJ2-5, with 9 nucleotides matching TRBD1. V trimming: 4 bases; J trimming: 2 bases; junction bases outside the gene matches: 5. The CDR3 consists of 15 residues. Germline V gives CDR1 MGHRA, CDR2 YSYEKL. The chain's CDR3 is CASSREQGAQETQYF. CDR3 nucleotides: TGCGCCAGCAGCCGAGAACAGGGGGCTCAAGAGACCCAGTACTTC.

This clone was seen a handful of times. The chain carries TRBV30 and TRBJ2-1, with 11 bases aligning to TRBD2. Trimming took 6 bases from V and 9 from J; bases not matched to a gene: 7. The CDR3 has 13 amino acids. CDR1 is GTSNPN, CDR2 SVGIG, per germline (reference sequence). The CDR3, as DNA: TGTGCCTGTAGCGGGGGGGCCTTAGGTGAGCAGTTCTTC. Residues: CACSGGALGEQFF. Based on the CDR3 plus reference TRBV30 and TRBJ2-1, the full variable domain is SQTIHQWPATLVQPVGSPLSLECTVEGTSNPNLYWYRQAAGRGLQLLFYSVGIGQISSEVPQNLSASRPQDRQFILSSKKLLLSDSGFYLCACSGGALGEQFFGPGTRLTVL.

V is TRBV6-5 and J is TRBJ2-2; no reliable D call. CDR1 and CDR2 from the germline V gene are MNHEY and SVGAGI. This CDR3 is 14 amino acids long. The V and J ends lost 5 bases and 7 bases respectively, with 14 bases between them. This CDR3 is CASSPRVRGGELFF. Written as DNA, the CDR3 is TGTGCCAGCAGTCCGCGAGTGAGAGGCGGGGAGCTGTTTTTT.

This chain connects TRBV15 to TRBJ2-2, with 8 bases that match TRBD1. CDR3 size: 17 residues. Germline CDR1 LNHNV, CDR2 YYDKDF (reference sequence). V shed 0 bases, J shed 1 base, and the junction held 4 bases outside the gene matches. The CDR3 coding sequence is TGTGCCACCAGCAGAGATCGACAGGGGTTGAACACCGGGGAGCTGTTTTTT. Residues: CATSRDRQGLNTGELFF.